This T cell receptor (beta chain) was obtained from a study of blood T cell repertoires in COVID-19. For the study at large: In each case, the material was cDNA or gDNA derived from T cells, B-cell-depleted T cells, or PBMCs.

Trimming pared 1 base from V and 3 bases from J, leaving 13 bases between. Germline assignment: CDR1 KGHSH and CDR2 LQKENI. This CDR3 has 16 amino acids. Participants were aged about 18 to 100 years, lived in around 22 US areas, and enrolled virtually. Per the study methods: How many nucleated cells were present was estimated from reference gene primer amplification. The table came from immunoSEQ multiplex PCR; TCRdb's copy has only in-frame clones and leaves some out. V, J and clone size reflect that table, while D and trimming were determined from the DNA. The table lists just over 300,000 clones, approximately 83% of them singletons, with roughly 2% in the top ten.

This receptor was obtained from a man aged 30 to 45 who had recovered from COVID-19. The sample taken for sequencing was PBMCs or T cells enriched from blood (not recorded which). This rearrangement joins TRBV18 to TRBJ1-5; D is perhaps TRBD1 (5 bases). CDR3 sequence (DNA): TGTGCCAGCTCACCACTGGGCCAGGGTACCAATCAGCCCCAGCATTTT. Translated: CASSPLGQGTNQPQHF.